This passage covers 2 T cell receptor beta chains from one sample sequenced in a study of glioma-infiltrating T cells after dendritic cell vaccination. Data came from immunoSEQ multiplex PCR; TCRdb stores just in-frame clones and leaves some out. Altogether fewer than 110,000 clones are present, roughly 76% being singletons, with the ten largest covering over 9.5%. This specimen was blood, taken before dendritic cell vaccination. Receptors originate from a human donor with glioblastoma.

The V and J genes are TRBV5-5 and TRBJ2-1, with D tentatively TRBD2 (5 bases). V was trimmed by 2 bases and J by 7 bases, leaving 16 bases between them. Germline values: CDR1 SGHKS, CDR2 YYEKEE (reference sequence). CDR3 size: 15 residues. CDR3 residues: CASSFAAGGINEQFF. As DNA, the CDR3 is TGTGCCAGCAGCTTTGCCGCCGGAGGAATAAATGAGCAGTTCTTC.

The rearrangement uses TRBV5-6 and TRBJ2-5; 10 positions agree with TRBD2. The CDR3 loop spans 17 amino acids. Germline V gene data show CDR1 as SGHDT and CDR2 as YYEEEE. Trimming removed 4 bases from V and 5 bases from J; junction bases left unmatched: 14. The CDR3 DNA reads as TGTGCCAGCAGCACCAAAGAGCGGGGGGGCATCGCGGAGACCCAGTACTTC. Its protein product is CASSTKERGGIAETQYF. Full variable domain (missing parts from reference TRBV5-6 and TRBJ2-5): DAGVTQSPTHLIKTRGQQVTLRCSPKSGHDTVSWYQQALGQGPQFIFQYYEEEERQRGNFPDRFSGHQFPNYSSELNVNALLLGDSALYLCASSTKERGGIAETQYFGPGTRLLVL.